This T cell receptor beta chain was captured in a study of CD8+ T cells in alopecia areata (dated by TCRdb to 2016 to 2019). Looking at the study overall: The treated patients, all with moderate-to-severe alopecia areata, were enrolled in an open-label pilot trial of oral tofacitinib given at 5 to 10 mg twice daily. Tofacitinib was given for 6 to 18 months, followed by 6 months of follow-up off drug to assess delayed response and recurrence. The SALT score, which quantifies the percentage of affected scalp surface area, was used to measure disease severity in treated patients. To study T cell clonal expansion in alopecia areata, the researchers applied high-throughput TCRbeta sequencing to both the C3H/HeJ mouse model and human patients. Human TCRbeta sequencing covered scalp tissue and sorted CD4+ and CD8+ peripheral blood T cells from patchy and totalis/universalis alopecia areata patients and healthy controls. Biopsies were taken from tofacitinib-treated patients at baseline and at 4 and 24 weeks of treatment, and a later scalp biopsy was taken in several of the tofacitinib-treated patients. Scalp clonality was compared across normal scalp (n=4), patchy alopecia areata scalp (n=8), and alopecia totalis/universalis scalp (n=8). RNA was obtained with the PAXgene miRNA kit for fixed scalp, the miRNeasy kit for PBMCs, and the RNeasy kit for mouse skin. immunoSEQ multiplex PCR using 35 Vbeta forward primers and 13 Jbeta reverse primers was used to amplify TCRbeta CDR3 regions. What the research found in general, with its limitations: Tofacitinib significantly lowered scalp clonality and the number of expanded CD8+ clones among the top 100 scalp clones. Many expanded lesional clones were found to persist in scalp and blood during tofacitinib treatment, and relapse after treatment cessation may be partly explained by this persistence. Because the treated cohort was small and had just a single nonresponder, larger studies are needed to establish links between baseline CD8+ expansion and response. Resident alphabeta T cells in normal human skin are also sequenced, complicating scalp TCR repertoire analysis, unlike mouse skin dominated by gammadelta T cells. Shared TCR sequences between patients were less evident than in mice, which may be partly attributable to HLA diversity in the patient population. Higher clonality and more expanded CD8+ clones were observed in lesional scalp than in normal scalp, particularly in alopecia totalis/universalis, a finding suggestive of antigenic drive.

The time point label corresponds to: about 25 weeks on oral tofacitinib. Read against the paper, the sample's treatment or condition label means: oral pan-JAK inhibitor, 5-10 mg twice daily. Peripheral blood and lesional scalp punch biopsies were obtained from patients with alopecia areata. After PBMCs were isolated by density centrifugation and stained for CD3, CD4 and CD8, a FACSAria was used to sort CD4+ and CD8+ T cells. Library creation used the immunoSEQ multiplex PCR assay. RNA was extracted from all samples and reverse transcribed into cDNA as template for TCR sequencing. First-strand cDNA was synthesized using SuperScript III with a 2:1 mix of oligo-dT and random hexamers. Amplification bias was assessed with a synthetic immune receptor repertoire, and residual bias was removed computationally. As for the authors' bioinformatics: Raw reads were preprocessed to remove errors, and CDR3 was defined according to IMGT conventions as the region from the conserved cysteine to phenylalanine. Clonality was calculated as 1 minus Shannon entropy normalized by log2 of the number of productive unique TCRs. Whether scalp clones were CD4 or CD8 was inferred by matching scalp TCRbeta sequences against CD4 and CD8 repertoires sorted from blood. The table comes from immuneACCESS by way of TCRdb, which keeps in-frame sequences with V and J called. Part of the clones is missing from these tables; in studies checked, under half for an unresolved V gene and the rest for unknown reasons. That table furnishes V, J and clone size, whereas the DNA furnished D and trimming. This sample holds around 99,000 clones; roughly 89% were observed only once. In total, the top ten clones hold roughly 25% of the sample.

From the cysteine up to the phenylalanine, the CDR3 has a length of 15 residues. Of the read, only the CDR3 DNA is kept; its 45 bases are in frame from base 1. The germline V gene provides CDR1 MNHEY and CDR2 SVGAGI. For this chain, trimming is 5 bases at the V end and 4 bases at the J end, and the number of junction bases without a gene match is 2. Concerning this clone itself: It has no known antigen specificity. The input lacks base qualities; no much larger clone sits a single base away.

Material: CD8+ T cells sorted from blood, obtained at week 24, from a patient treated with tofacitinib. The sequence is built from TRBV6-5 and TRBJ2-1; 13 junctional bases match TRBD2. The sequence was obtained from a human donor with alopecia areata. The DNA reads TGTGCCAGCAGTACACTAGCGGGGGGGTACAATGAGCAGTTCTTC. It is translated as CASSTLAGGYNEQFF.